The rows below give T cell receptor beta chains drawn from one sample of a study of cytomegalovirus exposure and HLA in healthy donors. Only in-frame clones appear in the TCRdb table, and some are missing; sequencing was by immunoSEQ multiplex PCR. Here the sample spans about 200,000 clones, roughly four fifths being singletons. Sequenced material: PBMCs. These receptors came from a boy aged 2 to 9 in good health and CMV-seronegative. CDR3s include the opening cysteine and the closing phenylalanine or tryptophan. The D gene is left open where the match is weak. The size entry is marked missing in some rows and otherwise reads once, few, many or a size class.

J | length | V | D | size | CDR3 | DNA
TRBJ1-4 | 15 | TRBV4-1 | . | . | CASSQEGQINEKLFF | TGCGCCAGCAGCCAAGAAGGACAGATTAATGAAAAACTGTTTTTT
TRBJ2-7 | 13 | TRBV5-1 | . | . | CASSFELQYEQYF | TGCGCCAGCAGCTTCGAATTACAGTACGAGCAGTACTTC
TRBJ2-1 | 14 | TRBV11-2 | TRBD2 | . | CASSVGTRVNEQFF | TGTGCCAGCAGCGTGGGGACTAGGGTCAATGAGCAGTTCTTC
TRBJ1-1 | 14 | TRBV6-5 | . | . | CASSYFQGNTEAFF | TGTGCCAGCAGTTATTTTCAGGGAAACACTGAAGCTTTCTTT
TRBJ2-3 | 14 | TRBV6-6 | TRBD1 | . | CASRPGTGTDTQYF | TGTGCCAGCAGACCTGGGACAGGCACAGATACGCAGTATTTT
TRBJ1-3 | 17 | TRBV5-4 | . | . | CASSSSGQRSSGNTIYF | TGTGCCAGCAGCTCCTCCGGACAGCGGTCCTCTGGAAACACCATATATTTT
TRBJ2-2 | 14 | TRBV9 | . | . | CASSVDTGTGELFF | TGTGCCAGCAGCGTAGACACAGGGACCGGGGAGCTGTTTTTT
TRBJ1-2 | 12 | TRBV6-5 | TRBD1 | once | CASRTGGYGYTF | TGTGCCAGCAGGACAGGGGGCTATGGCTACACCTTC
TRBJ1-2 | 15 | TRBV18 | . | . | CASSSSSGTNYGYTF | TGTGCCAGCTCTTCAAGCTCCGGGACTAACTATGGCTACACCTTC
TRBJ1-2 | 12 | TRBV28 | . | . | CASSFLGRGYTF | TGTGCCAGCAGTTTCCTGGGGAGGGGCTACACCTTC
TRBJ1-5 | 14 | TRBV2 | . | . | CASSEEGWNQPQHF | TGTGCCAGCAGTGAGGAGGGCTGGAATCAGCCCCAGCATTTT
TRBJ2-3 | 13 | TRBV11-3 | TRBD1 | once | CASSGTAKDTQYF | TGTGCCAGCAGCGGGACAGCCAAGGATACGCAGTATTTT
TRBJ2-7 | 16 | TRBV4-1 | . | . | CASSQMFTEKSYEQYF | TGCGCCAGCAGCCAAATGTTCACAGAGAAATCCTACGAGCAGTACTTC
TRBJ2-3 | 16 | TRBV19 | TRBD1 | . | CASSIVSGQSTDTQYF | TGTGCCAGTAGTATAGTCTCGGGACAGTCCACAGATACGCAGTATTTT
TRBJ1-2 | 13 | TRBV6-6 | . | . | CASRTGLFYGYTF | TGTGCCAGCAGGACAGGTCTATTCTATGGCTACACCTTC
TRBJ1-3 | 18 | TRBV10-3 | TRBD1 | . | CAISAGTGFLVAGNTIYF | TGTGCCATCAGTGCCGGGACAGGGTTTCTAGTCGCTGGAAACACCATATATTTT
TRBJ2-3 | 11 | TRBV20-1 | . | . | CSAPAGRTQYF | TGCAGTGCCCCAGCGGGCCGTACGCAGTATTTT
TRBJ1-6 | 15 | TRBV7-9 | TRBD1 | . | CASSLRTGWDSPLHF | TGTGCCAGCAGCTTACGGACAGGCTGGGATTCACCCCTCCACTTT
TRBJ2-1 | 14 | TRBV4-3 | TRBD1 | . | CASSQGAGQGRQFF | TGCGCCAGCAGCCAAGGGGCCGGACAGGGACGGCAGTTCTTC
TRBJ1-5 | 15 | TRBV4-3 | . | . | CASSQDRGIGQPQHF | TGCGCCAGCAGCCAAGACAGGGGAATAGGTCAGCCCCAGCATTTT
TRBJ1-2 | 15 | TRBV5-6 | TRBD1 | . | CASSSELQGAGGYTF | TGTGCCAGCAGCTCAGAATTACAGGGGGCCGGGGGCTACACCTTC
TRBJ2-5 | 20 | TRBV4-3 | . | . | CASSQGFLGRKTGRQETQYF | TGCGCCAGCAGCCAAGGGTTCTTAGGCCGGAAGACAGGACGCCAAGAGACCCAGTACTTC
TRBJ1-6 | 15 | TRBV7-2 | . | . | CASSLWQGGNAPLHF | TGTGCCAGCAGCTTATGGCAGGGAGGTAACGCACCCCTCCACTTT
TRBJ2-3 | 15 | TRBV11-2 | TRBD1 | . | CASSLAGTGIDTQYF | TGTGCCAGCAGCTTGGCCGGGACAGGGATAGATACGCAGTATTTT
TRBJ1-2 | 14 | TRBV6-5 | . | . | CASSVLGGLKGYTF | TGTGCCAGCAGTGTCTTGGGGGGGCTAAAGGGCTACACCTTC
TRBJ2-7 | 15 | TRBV19 | TRBD2 | once | CASSTAGGSHYEQYF | TGTGCCAGTAGTACAGCGGGGGGGTCCCACTACGAGCAGTACTTC